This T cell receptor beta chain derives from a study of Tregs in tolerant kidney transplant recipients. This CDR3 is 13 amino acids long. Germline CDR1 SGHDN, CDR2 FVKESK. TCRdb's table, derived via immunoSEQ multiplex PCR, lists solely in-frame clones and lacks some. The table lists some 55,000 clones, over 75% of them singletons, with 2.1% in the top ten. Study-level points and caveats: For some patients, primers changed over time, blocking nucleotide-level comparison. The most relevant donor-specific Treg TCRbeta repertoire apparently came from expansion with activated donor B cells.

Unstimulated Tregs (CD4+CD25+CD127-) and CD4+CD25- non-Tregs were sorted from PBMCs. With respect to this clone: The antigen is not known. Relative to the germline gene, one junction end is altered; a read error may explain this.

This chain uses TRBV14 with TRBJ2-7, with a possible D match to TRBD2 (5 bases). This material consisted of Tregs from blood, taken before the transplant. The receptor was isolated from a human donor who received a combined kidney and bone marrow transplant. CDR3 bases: TGTGCCAGCAGCCAAGATACGGGCGGGTTTTTTCTCTTC. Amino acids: CASSQDTGGFFLF.